This TCR beta chain was recovered during a study of Tregs in tolerant kidney transplant recipients. Germline CDR1 SGHRS, CDR2 YFSETQ. Trimming removed 0 bases from V and 5 bases from J, with 14 bases in between. This CDR3 has 15 residues. TCRdb's table, derived via immunoSEQ multiplex PCR, lists solely in-frame clones and lacks some. The sample holds 240,000 or so clones, 80% to 85% seen once. This sequence originates from a human donor in good health. Sequencing input: CD4+ T cells from blood. This chain connects TRBV5-1 to TRBJ1-2, with TRBD1 as a possible D gene (5 bases). In nucleotides, the CDR3 is TGCGCCAGCAGCTTGGAGGGACGGCGAGTTTATGGCTACACCTTC. Protein product: CASSLEGRRVYGYTF.